What follows describes a single T cell receptor beta chain. Ten or more counts support this clonotype. It lacks a known antigen. Per-nucleotide qualities are absent, and no much larger clonotype sits a single base away. The sample's time point label, decoded: newly diagnosed GD, antithyroid drugs for less than 3 months. RNA was extracted from PBMCs in TRIzol for both TCR sequencing and RNA sequencing. Graves' disease was diagnosed according to American Thyroid Association guidelines. Recruitment of patients was carried out at an endocrinology department in Xi'an, China. Each patient gave 7 to 9.5 milliliters of peripheral blood, collected in an EDTA anticoagulant tube. Ficoll Paque Plus density gradient separation was used to isolate PBMCs, and no further T cell sorting was performed. An Agilent 2100 Bioanalyzer and agarose gel were used to assess RNA quality, and a NanoDrop 2000 was used to measure RNA concentration.

The method behind the library was multiplex PCR. This sample was sequenced with an Illumina HiSeq 4000. TCR beta libraries were built with iRepertoire HTBI primers and Arm-PCR amplification of CDR3 regions. Before sequencing, the PCR products underwent gel purification. The original pipeline was this. Gene usage analysis of CDR3 amino acid clonotypes relied on the 55 to 80 TRBV and 13 to 15 TRBJ segments identified across samples. COPE and FqMerger were used to merge the filtered high-quality paired reads into contigs. Contigs were aligned with BLAST to IMGT TRBV, TRBD and TRBJ reference genes, and CDR3 was defined per IMGT. Any clonotype with a frequency above 0.1% was classified as a highly expanded clone. Shannon entropy served as the measure of repertoire diversity, while the Gini coefficient captured V-J evenness. Clonotypes shared by more than one individual were considered public. The public reads were run again by TCRdb, first through fastp at Q25 and then through MiXCR, and only productive beta chains were kept. Rows are combined by CDR3 protein, so each entry shows the most common genes and DNA. The V and J calls reflect TCRdb's pipeline rather than the authors' work. The sample contains around 250,000 distinct CDR3 sequences, approximately 16% of them found a single time. Around 21% of the sample lies in the top ten.

Taken from the germline V gene, the CDR1 and CDR2 loops are WSHSY and SAAADI. The CDR3 runs 13 residues from the cysteine to the phenylalanine. This entry keeps only the CDR3 DNA: 39 bases, framed from base 1. The germline ends are 12 bases apart after V is trimmed by 6 bases and J by 4 bases. This entry belongs to a study of regulatory T cells in long-lasting Graves disease (dated by TCRdb to the early 2020s). About the full investigation: Antithyroid drugs had been taken for less than 3 months by newly diagnosed Graves' disease patients. A total of around 35 samples underwent TCR sequencing, from roughly 13 patients with persistent Graves' disease and roughly 20 patients with newly diagnosed Graves' disease. The study was registered as a clinical trial and conducted in China. This study used TCR sequencing and RNA sequencing of peripheral blood to compare persistent Graves' disease patients against newly diagnosed Graves' disease patients. Study-wide findings and limitations: Peripheral blood alone was examined, since thyroid tissue, which constituted the primary lesion, could not be accessed. Sequencing and analysis were limited to the TCR beta chain. Persistent patients shared more public clonotypes among themselves (around 2,800) than newly diagnosed patients did (approximately 970). Compared with newly diagnosed patients, patients with persistent Graves' disease had lower TCR Shannon entropy and fewer highly expanded clones, which suggests clonal expansion. The small sample size was acknowledged by the authors as a limitation that may reduce accuracy. Persistent disease showed preferential use of TRBV28, TRBJ1-2 and TRBJ2-5, whereas newly diagnosed disease favored TRBV20-1 and TRBJ2-1.

This specimen consisted of peripheral blood mononuclear cells (PBMCs), obtained at new diagnosis, from a patient treated with antithyroid drugs. The chain is encoded by TRBV10-2 joined to TRBJ1-2; the D gene cannot be resolved reliably. The receptor comes from a female donor with Graves disease. At the DNA level, the sequence is TGCGCCAGCAGCACGCAGGAGGTCTATGGCTACACCTTC. This gives the protein CASSTQEVYGYTF.